This T cell receptor (beta chain) was recorded in a study of T-cell reconstitution after alpha-beta-depleted transplantation in children. Using unique molecular identifiers, the investigators prepared the TCRbeta library. MiXCR was run by TCRdb on the PCR reads, yielding one entry per CDR3 protein. The table includes about 300,000 distinct CDR3 sequences, around a tenth detected once. This clonotype was observed many times. This material consisted of PBMCs, taken before TCRalphabeta/CD19-depleted stem cell transplant. This clonotype was obtained from a boy less than two years old with acute myeloid leukemia, due to receive a stem cell transplant.

The CDR3 sequence: CAISESKGVGEETQYF. CDR3 nucleotide sequence: TGTGCCATCAGTGAGTCAAAGGGCGTGGGGGAAGAGACCCAGTACTTC. The rearrangement links TRBV10-3 to TRBJ2-5; D assignment may be TRBD1 or TRBD2 (5 bases each). Germline V lookup: CDR1 ENHRY, CDR2 SYGVKD. The CDR3 is made up of 16 amino acids. V was cut by 0 bases and J by 3 bases, with 14 bases left in between.